This TCR beta chain was observed in a study of CD4 T cells in relation to SARS-CoV-2 and coronaviruses. Clones were read by immunoSEQ multiplex PCR, and TCRdb kept only the in-frame ones, dropping some. This sample carries about 22,000 clones, roughly 72% of them seen once, and the ten largest clones take 16%. In the case of this clone: Its antigen is not known.

Before the COVID-19 pandemic, during about 2010-2018, CD4+ T cells were taken from unexposed donors. Isolation of CD4+ T cells took place after about eleven days in culture. Unexposed-donor CD4+ T cells were probed with SARS-CoV-2 S/N and four cold-coronavirus spikes, cells permitting. PBMCs were plated at around 2 million per well in IL-2-containing medium. The sequence came from a human donor in good health. Sequenced material: CD4+ T cells from PBMCs, cultured in vitro.

The CDR3 reads CASSARGQAGLFF. The CDR3 bases are TGTGCCAGCAGTGCCCGGGGACAGGCGGGTTTGTTTTTT. This rearrangement joins TRBV6-6 to TRBJ2-2; 8 bases fit TRBD1. Trimming cost V 5 bases and J 15 bases; bases outside gene matches: 11. In germline, CDR1 is MNHNY, CDR2 SVGAGI (reference sequence). This CDR3 region has 13 residues.